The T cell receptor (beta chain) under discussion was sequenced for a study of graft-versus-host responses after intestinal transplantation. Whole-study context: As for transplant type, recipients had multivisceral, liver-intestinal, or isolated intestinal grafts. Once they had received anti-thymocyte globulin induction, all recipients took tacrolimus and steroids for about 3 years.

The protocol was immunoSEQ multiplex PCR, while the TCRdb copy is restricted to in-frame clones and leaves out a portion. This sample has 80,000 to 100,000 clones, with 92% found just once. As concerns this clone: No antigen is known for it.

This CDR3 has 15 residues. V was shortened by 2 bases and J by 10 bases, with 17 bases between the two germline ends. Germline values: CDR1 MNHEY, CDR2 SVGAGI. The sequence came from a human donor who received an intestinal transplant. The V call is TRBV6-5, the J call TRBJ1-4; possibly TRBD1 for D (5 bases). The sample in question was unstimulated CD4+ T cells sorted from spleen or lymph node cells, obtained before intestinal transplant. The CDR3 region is CASSYTGKAFGKLFF. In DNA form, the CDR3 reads TGTGCCAGCAGTTACACAGGAAAGGCTTTTGGAAAACTGTTTTTT.